Shown below are 14 T cell receptor beta chains from a single sample sequenced in a study of blood T cells in healthy people across ages. It was with a sample-barcoded 5' primer and a J-beta primer mix that a second PCR of roughly 7 to 12 cycles was run. TCRdb re-called the 5' RACE reads through MiXCR, storing one row per CDR3 protein. The sample holds approximately 780,000 distinct CDR3 sequences, 20% to 30% seen once. This same sample was also part of a study on T cells of mothers and their children.

Sequenced: blood. Receptor source: a boy aged 5-17 years in good health.

A few counts support this clonotype. The rearrangement uses TRBV20-1 and TRBJ1-1; D is unresolved. CDR1 and CDR2 from the germline V gene are DFQATT and SNEGSKA (reference sequence). The CDR3 has 12 amino acids. Trimming cost V 3 bases and J 1 base, with 6 bases left between them. The CDR3, as DNA: TGCAGTGCTAGTCCCGGGAACACTGAAGCTTTCTTT. It encodes CSASPGNTEAFF.

The chain is built from TRBV20-1 and TRBJ2-7; 11 bases match TRBD2. The tail of the sequence fits TRBJ2-5 better, so the J call may be wrong. The germline CDR1 and CDR2 sequences are DFQATT and SNEGSKA (reference sequence). The CDR3 consists of 16 residues. CDR3 in amino acids: CSARDSLAGVQETQYF. The CDR3 region has the DNA TGCAGTGCTAGAGATTCACTAGCGGGAGTCCAGGAGACCCAGTACTTC.

This clonotype was seen more than once but under ten times. The chain joins TRBV9 to TRBJ1-1; 9 bases map to TRBD1. The V gene end was trimmed by 3 bases and the J gene end by 3 bases; junction bases not matched to a gene: 9. Germline loops: CDR1 SGDLS, CDR2 YYNGEE. This CDR3 is built from 16 residues. Here the CDR3 reads CASSEMTGGSYTEAFF. In DNA, the CDR3 is TGTGCCAGCAGCGAGATGACAGGGGGTTCTTACACTGAAGCTTTCTTT.

The J gene is TRBJ2-3, the V gene TRBV7-3; D may be TRBD1 (5 bases). The length of the CDR3 is 15 residues. Looked up from germline, CDR1 is SGHTA and CDR2 is FQGTGA. V lost 2 bases to trimming and J lost 0 bases, with 9 bases between them. The CDR3 loop is CASSLQGPSTDTQYF. The CDR3 DNA reads TGTGCCAGCAGCTTACAGGGCCCTAGCACAGATACGCAGTATTTT.

This clonotype was detected a few times. J is TRBJ1-2 and V is TRBV28; D gene ambiguous. The V end was cut by 5 bases, the J end by 2 bases, with 12 bases between. The CDR3 consists of 14 residues. The germline CDR1 and CDR2 sequences are MDHEN and SYDVKM. CDR3 in DNA: TGTGCCAGCAGTGGATTATGGAGAAACTATGGCTACACCTTC. Translating it yields CASSGLWRNYGYTF.

The rearrangement uses TRBV2 and TRBJ1-5; a weak D match, TRBD1 (6 bases). Trimming took off 7 bases at V and 3 bases at J, with 13 bases between the two ends. From germline, CDR1 is SNHLY and CDR2 FYNNEI. This CDR3 has 14 amino acids. CDR3 in amino acids: CASTERDTNQPQHF. In DNA, the CDR3 is TGTGCCAGCACCGAGCGGGACACCAATCAGCCCCAGCATTTT.

The gene calls are TRBV24-1 and TRBJ1-5; D uncertain. Germline lookup yields CDR1 KGHDR and CDR2 SFDVKD. This CDR3 is 15 amino acids long. Trimming stripped 3 bases from V and 2 bases from J, with 10 bases between. Here the CDR3 reads CATSDPTDGNQPQHF. The CDR3 region has the DNA TGTGCCACCAGTGATCCTACTGACGGCAATCAGCCCCAGCATTTT.

This clonotype has more than one count but fewer than ten. The chain couples TRBV2 to TRBJ1-4; D gene uncertain. CDR1 and CDR2 from the germline V gene are SNHLY and FYNNEI. V was shortened by 4 bases and J by 3 bases, with 9 bases between the two germline ends. CDR3 length: 14 residues. The CDR3 nucleotides are TGTGCCAGCAGTGCGGCGGAAGCTAATGAAAAACTGTTTTTT. Encoded protein: CASSAAEANEKLFF. Combining the CDR3 with reference TRBV2 and TRBJ1-4 gives the whole variable domain EPEVTQTPSHQVTQMGQEVILRCVPISNHLYFYWYRQILGQKVEFLVSFYNNEISEKSEIFDDQFSVERPDGSNFTLKIRSTKLEDSAMYFCASSAAEANEKLFFGSGTQLSVL.

The chain uses TRBV5-1 and TRBJ2-7; TRBD2 aligns across 11 bases. The DNA matches TRBJ2-1 better at its end, which makes the J call doubtful. The CDR3 totals 16 residues. Germline loops: CDR1 SGHRS, CDR2 YFSETQ. CDR3 sequence (DNA): TGCGCCAGCAGCGACGCTAGCGGGGGGATCTACAATGAGCAGTTCTTC. Protein product: CASSDASGGIYNEQFF.

This clonotype has only a few counts. The chain couples TRBV20-1 to TRBJ1-1; the D is unclear. V lost 1 base and J 1 base, leaving 4 bases between the germline ends. This CDR3 region has 12 residues. Germline-derived CDR1 and CDR2 are DFQATT and SNEGSKA (reference sequence). CDR3 bases: TGCAGTGCTAGAGTCGGGAACACTGAAGCTTTCTTT. Translated: CSARVGNTEAFF.

This clonotype turned up a few times. The chain has TRBV7-9 and TRBJ1-4; 7 bases agree with TRBD1. The V and J ends lost 0 bases and 3 bases, in that order; junction bases with no gene match: 7. CDR1 is SEHNR, CDR2 FQNEAQ, per germline (reference sequence). The CDR3 has 17 residues. This chain's CDR3 is CASSLAPGGIANEKLFF. CDR3 DNA: TGTGCCAGCAGCTTAGCCCCAGGGGGAATCGCTAATGAAAAACTGTTTTTT.

This clonotype was counted between two and nine times. The V and J genes are TRBV10-1 and TRBJ2-1, with unresolved D. Trimming took off 8 bases at V and 5 bases at J, with 16 bases between the two ends. There are 14 residues in the CDR3. Germline V gene lookup returns CDR1 WNHNN and CDR2 SYGVQD (reference sequence). This CDR3 reads CASPETGPHNEQFF. Written as DNA, the CDR3 is TGCGCCAGCCCCGAAACCGGGCCTCACAATGAGCAGTTCTTC.

In nucleotides, the CDR3 is TGTGCCAGCAGTTACGAGCCCAGGGATTATGGCTACACCTTC. This codes for CASSYEPRDYGYTF. The V call is TRBV6-5, the J call TRBJ1-2; D possibly corresponds to TRBD1 (5 bases). The CDR3 runs 14 residues. Per germline, CDR1 MNHEY and CDR2 SVGAGI. Trimming left V 2 bases short and J 5 bases short, with 12 bases between.

This rearrangement joins TRBV5-1 to TRBJ1-5; D unclear. From germline, CDR1 is SGHRS and CDR2 YFSETQ. The CDR3 extends over 15 amino acids. The V and J ends lost 0 bases and 9 bases respectively, with 16 bases between them. The CDR3 DNA is TGCGCCAGCAGCTTGGGGGAAGGCAGTTGGAGGCCCCAGCATTTT. Protein: CASSLGEGSWRPQHF.